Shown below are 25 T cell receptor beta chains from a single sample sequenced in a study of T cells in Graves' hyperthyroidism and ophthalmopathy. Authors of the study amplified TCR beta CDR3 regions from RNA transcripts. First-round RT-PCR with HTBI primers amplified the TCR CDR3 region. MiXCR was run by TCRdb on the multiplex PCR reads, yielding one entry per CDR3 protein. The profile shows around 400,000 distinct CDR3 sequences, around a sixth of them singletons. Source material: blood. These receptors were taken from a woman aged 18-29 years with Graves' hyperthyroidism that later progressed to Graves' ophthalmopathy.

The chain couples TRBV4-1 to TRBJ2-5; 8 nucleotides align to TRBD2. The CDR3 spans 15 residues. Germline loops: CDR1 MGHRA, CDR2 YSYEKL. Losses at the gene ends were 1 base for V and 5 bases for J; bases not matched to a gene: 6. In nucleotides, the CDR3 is TGCGCCAGCAGCCAAGCGGGGGGGAGTACGGAGACCCAGTACTTC. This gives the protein CASSQAGGSTETQYF.

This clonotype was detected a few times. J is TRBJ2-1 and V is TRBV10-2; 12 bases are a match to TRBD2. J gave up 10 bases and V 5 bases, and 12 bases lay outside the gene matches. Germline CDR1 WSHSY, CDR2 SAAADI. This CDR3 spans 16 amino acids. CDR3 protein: CASSSAGLAGILEQFF. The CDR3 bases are TGCGCCAGCAGTTCGGCAGGACTAGCGGGAATCTTGGAGCAGTTCTTC.

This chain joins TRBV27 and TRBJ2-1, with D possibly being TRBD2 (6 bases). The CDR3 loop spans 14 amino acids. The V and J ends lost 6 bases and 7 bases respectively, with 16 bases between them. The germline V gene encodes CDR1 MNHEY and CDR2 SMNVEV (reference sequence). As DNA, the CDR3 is TGTGCCAGCAGAAGACTAGAAGTGTGGAATGAGCAGTTCTTC. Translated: CASRRLEVWNEQFF.

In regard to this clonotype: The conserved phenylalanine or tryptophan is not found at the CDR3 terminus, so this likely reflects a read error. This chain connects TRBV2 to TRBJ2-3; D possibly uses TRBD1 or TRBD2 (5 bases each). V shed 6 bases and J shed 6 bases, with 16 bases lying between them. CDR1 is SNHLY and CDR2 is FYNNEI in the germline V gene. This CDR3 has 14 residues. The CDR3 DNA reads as TGTGCCAGCAGCTGGGACCCTCTTAGTGATACGCAGTATTCT. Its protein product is CASSWDPLSDTQYS.

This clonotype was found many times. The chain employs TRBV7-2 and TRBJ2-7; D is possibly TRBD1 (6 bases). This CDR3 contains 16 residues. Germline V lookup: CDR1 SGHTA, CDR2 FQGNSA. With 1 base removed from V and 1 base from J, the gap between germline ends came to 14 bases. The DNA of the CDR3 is TGTGCCAGCAGCTTAGGCATGGGGACATTTTCCTACGAGCAGTACTTC. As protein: CASSLGMGTFSYEQYF.

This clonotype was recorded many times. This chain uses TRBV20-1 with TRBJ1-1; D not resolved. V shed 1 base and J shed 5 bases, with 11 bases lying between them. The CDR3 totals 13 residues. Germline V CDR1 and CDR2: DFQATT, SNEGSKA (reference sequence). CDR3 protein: CSARVGSYTEAFF. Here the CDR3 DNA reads TGCAGTGCTAGAGTAGGGAGTTATACTGAAGCTTTCTTT.

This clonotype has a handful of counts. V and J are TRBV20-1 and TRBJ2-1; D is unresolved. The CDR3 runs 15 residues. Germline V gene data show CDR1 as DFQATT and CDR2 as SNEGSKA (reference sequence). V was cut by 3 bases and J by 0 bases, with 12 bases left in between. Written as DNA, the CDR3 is TGCAGTGCTAGGGTACTGGTTAGCTCCTACAATGAGCAGTTCTTC. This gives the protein CSARVLVSSYNEQFF.

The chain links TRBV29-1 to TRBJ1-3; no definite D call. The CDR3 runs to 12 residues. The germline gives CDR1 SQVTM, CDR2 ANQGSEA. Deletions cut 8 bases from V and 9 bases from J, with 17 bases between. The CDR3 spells CSPHRICGTIYF. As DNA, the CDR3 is TGCAGCCCGCACCGGATCTGTGGCACCATATATTTT.

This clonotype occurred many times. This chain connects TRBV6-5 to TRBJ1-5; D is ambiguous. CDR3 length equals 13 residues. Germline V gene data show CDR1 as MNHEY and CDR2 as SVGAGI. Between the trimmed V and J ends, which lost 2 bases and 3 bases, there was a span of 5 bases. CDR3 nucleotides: TGTGCCAGCAGTTACAGACCCAATCAGCCCCAGCATTTT. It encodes CASSYRPNQPQHF.

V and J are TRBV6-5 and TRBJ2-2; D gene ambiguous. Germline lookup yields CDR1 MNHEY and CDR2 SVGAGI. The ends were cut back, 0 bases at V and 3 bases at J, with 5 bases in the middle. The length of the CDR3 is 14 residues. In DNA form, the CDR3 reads TGTGCCAGCAGTTACTCGTGGGACACCGGGGAGCTGTTTTTT. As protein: CASSYSWDTGELFF.

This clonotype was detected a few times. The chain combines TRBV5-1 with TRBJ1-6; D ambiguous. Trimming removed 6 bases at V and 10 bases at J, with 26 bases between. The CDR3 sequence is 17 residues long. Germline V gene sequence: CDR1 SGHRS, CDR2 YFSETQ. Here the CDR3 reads CASTNLGRIEGSSPLHF. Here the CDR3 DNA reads TGCGCCAGCACTAACCTCGGGCGGATCGAGGGAAGCTCACCCCTCCACTTT.

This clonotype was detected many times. CDR3 residues: CASSPPGGAAYNEQFF. CDR3 in DNA: TGTGCCAGCAGCCCCCCCGGGGGCGCCGCGTACAATGAGCAGTTCTTC. V and J are TRBV7-2 and TRBJ2-1; TRBD1 or TRBD2 may be the D gene (6 bases each). V was shortened by 5 bases and J by 4 bases, with 18 bases between the two germline ends. CDR1 and CDR2 from the germline V gene are SGHTA and FQGNSA. This CDR3 is 16 amino acids long. Based on the CDR3 plus reference TRBV7-2 and TRBJ2-1, the full variable domain is GAGVSQSPSNKVTEKGKDVELRCDPISGHTALYWYRQSLGQGLEFLIYFQGNSAPDKSGLPSDRFSAERTGGSVSTLTIQRTQQEDSAVYLCASSPPGGAAYNEQFFGPGTRLTVL.

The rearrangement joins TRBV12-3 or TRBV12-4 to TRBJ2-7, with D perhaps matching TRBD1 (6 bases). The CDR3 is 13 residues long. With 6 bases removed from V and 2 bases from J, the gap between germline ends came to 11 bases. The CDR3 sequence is CASSKDSTYEQYF. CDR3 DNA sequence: TGTGCCAGCAGCAAGGACAGTACCTACGAGCAGTACTTC.

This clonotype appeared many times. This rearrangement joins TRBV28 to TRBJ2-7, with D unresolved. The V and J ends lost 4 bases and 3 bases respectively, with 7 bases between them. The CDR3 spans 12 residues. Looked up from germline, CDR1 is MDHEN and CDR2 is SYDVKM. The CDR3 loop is CASSSLDYEQYF. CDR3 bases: TGTGCCAGCAGTTCCCTCGACTACGAGCAGTACTTC. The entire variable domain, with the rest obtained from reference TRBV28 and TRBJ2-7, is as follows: DVKVTQSSRYLVKRTGEKVFLECVQDMDHENMFWYRQDPGLGLRLIYFSYDVKMKEKGDIPEGYSVSREKKERFSLILESASTNQTSMYLCASSSLDYEQYFGPGTRLTVT.

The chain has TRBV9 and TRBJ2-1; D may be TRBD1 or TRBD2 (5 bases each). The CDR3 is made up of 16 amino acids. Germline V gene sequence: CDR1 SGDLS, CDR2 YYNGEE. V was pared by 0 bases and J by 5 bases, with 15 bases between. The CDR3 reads CASSVGMGTTNNEQFF. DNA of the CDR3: TGTGCCAGCAGCGTAGGAATGGGGACCACCAACAATGAGCAGTTCTTC. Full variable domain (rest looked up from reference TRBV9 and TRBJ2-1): DSGVTQTPKHLITATGQRVTLRCSPRSGDLSVYWYQQSLDQGLQFLIQYYNGEERAKGNILERFSAQQFPDLHSELNLSSLELGDSALYFCASSVGMGTTNNEQFFGPGTRLTVL.

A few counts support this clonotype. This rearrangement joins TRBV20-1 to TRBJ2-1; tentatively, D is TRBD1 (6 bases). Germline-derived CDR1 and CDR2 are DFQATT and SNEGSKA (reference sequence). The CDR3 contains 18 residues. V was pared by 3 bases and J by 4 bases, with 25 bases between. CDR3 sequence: CSARRPGVGHKVYNEQFF. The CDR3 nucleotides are TGCAGTGCTAGGAGGCCAGGGGTTGGACATAAGGTTTACAATGAGCAGTTCTTC.

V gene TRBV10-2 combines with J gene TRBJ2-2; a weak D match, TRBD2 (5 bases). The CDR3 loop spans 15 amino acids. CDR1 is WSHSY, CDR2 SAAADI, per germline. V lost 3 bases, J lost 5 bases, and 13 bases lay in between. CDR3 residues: CASSEGWRKTGELFF. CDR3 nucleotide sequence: TGCGCCAGCAGTGAAGGATGGAGGAAGACCGGGGAGCTGTTTTTT.

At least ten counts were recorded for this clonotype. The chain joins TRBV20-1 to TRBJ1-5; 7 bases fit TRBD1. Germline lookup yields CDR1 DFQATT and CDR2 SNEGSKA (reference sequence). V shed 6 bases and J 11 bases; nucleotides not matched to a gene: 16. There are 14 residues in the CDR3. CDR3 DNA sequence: TGCAGTGCCGTACCCGGACAGGAATCGATTACCCAGCATTTT. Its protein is CSAVPGQESITQHF.

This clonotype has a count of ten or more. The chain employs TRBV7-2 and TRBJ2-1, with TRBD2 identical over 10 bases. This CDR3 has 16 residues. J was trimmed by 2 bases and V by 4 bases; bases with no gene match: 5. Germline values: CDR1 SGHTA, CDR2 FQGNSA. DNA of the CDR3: TGTGCCAGCAGCTCGCAAGCGGGAGGGACCTACAATGAGCAGTTCTTC. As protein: CASSSQAGGTYNEQFF.

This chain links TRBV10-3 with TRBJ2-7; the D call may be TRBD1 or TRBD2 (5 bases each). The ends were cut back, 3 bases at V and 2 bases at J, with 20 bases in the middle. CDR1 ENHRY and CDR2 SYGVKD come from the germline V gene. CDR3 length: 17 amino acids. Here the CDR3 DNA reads TGTGCCATCAGTGATACTGAGGGGACCATGAGACCCTACGAGCAGTACTTC. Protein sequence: CAISDTEGTMRPYEQYF.

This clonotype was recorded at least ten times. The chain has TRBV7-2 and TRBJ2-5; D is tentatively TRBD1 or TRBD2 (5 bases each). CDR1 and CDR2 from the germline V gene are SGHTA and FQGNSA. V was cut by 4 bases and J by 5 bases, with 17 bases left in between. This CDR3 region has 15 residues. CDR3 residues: CASSSRGGGWETQYF. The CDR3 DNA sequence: TGTGCCAGCAGCTCCCGGGGTGGGGGTTGGGAGACCCAGTACTTC. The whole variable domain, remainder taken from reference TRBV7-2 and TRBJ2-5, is GAGVSQSPSNKVTEKGKDVELRCDPISGHTALYWYRQSLGQGLEFLIYFQGNSAPDKSGLPSDRFSAERTGGSVSTLTIQRTQQEDSAVYLCASSSRGGGWETQYFGPGTRLLVL.

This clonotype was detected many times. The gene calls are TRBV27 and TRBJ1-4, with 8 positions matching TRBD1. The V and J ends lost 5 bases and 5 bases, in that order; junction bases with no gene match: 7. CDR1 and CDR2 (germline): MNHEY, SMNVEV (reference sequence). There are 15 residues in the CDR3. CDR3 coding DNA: TGTGCCAGCAGTAAAGGACAGGGCGGCAATGAAAAACTGTTTTTT. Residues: CASSKGQGGNEKLFF.

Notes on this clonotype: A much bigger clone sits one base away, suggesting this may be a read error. CDR3 nucleotide sequence: TGTGCCAGCAGCCAAGTAATCGCTAGCGCAGATACGCAGTATTTT. Protein product: CASSQVIASADTQYF. The rearrangement uses TRBV3-1 and TRBJ2-3, with D possibly TRBD2 on 6 matching bases. The V end lost 1 base, the J end lost 4 bases, and 12 bases lay between the germline ends. The length of the CDR3 is 15 residues. In germline, CDR1 is LGHDT, CDR2 YNNKEL (reference sequence).

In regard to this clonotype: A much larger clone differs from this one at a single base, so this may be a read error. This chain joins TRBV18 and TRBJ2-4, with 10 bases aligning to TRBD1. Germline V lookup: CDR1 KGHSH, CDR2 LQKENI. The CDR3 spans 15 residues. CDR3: CASSLVAGQGNILYF. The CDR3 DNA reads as TGTGCCAGCTCCCTCGTTGCGGGACAGGGGAACATTCTGTACTTC. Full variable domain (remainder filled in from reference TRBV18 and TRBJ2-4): NAGVMQNPRHLVRRRGQEARLRCSPMKGHSHVYWYRQLPEEGLKFMVYLQKENIIDESGMPKERFSAEFPKEGPSILRIQQVVRGDSAAYFCASSLVAGQGNILYFGAGTRLSVL.

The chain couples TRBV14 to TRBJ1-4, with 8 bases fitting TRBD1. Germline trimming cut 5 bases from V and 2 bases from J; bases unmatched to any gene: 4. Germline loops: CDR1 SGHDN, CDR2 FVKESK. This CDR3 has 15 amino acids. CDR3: CASSTRTGTNEKLFF. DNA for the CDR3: TGTGCCAGCAGCACCCGGACAGGGACTAATGAAAAACTGTTTTTT.